This T cell receptor (beta chain) stems from a study of T cell responses to AZD1222 COVID-19 vaccine. Study results and caveats: None of the repertoires were sampled until the peak T cell response had passed.

The CDR3 sequence is 13 residues long. Germline CDR1 SGHTA, CDR2 FQGNSA. V dropped 5 bases and J dropped 1 base, with 8 bases sitting between them. A note on this clone: The antigen is not known.

The data were produced by immunoSEQ multiplex PCR, yet TCRdb's version contains in-frame clones alone and is incomplete. This sample carries about 120,000 clones, 85% to 90% of them seen once, and the ten largest clones take 2.5% to 3.5%. This TCR came from an adult who received the AZD1222 COVID-19 vaccine. Sample: peripheral blood, taken 28 days after the second AZD1222 dose. The rearrangement links TRBV7-2 to TRBJ1-1; no clear D. CDR3 residues: CASSVSWNTEAFF. The DNA for the CDR3 is TGTGCCAGCAGCGTAAGCTGGAACACTGAAGCTTTCTTT.